This T cell receptor (beta chain) was sequenced during a study of neurological immune-mediated disorders. In this sample, this clonotype turned up many times. TCRdb redid the calling of the 5' RACE reads with MiXCR, one entry per CDR3 protein. The sample carries tens of thousands of distinct CDR3 sequences, about an eighth recorded once. CDR1 is DFQATT and CDR2 is SNEGSKA in the germline V gene (reference sequence). V shed 3 bases, J shed 5 bases, and the junction held 6 bases outside the gene matches. CDR3 length: 15 amino acids. The gene calls are TRBV20-1 and TRBJ1-6; 8 nucleotides line up with TRBD1. The sequencing input was PBMCs. This TCR was recovered from a woman aged 55-69 years with HTLV-1-associated myelopathy (HAM/TSP). CDR3 in DNA: TGCAGTGCTAGCCTCGGGACAGGAGATAATTCACCCCTCCACTTT. The encoded protein is CSASLGTGDNSPLHF.